This T cell receptor (beta chain) was sequenced during a study of human T cells and chemical hapten exposure (dated by TCRdb to the early 2020s). In the study overall: For sensitization, 2% DPC in acetone was applied to a roughly 2 cm by roughly 2 cm area of upper inner arm skin. Patients additionally received weekly therapeutic DPC doses to the scalp throughout the approximately 24-week study period. The mostly female patient cohort included alopecia areata with under or over 50% scalp involvement, alopecia totalis and alopecia universalis. The libraries were sequenced as a pool, and the TCR yield per sample differed mostly because of small variations in library volumes within the pool. Patch tests used Finn chambers with 0.01% DPC on the upper back, scored after 6 days by International Contact Dermatitis Research Group standards. About 30 alopecia patients provided blood for TCR sequencing at one to four time points (pre-sensitization, 2, 6 and 24 weeks). Peripheral blood TCR repertoire changes were tracked in vivo in alopecia patients during primary and secondary sensitization to the hapten diphenylcyclopropenone (DPC). Blood samples were taken from patients before sensitization (week 0) and at 2, 6 and about 24 weeks after DPC sensitization.

Trimming takes 1 base from V and 0 bases from J, and the germline ends sit 12 bases apart. From cysteine to phenylalanine, the CDR3 is 16 amino acids long. The retained sequence is limited to the CDR3, 48 bases, with the frame set at the first base. From a lookup of the germline V gene, CDR1 and CDR2 are SGHTA and FQGNSA. On the study overall, not on this receptor specifically: No change with DPC sensitization was found in the number of TCRs above 1 in 1000 frequency, and no evidence of global repertoire structure alterations was found. Significantly more large CDR3 similarity clusters were formed by expanded TCRs than by pre-sensitization or healthy control sets, consistent with antigen-driven responses. All patients had alopecia, a presumed autoimmune disease, so their immune response might differ from that of healthy individuals. Repeated subsampling changed both the strength of the expansion versus patch-test correlation and the threshold at which the correlation became significant. The number of PT1 expanded TCRs positively correlated with patch test score, significant at thresholds 8, 16 and 32 but not 4.

On this clonotype itself: Its specific antigen is unknown. Base qualities are not recorded, but no much larger clone differs from it by a single base.

Libraries were prepared through RACE. For sequencing, a NextSeq 500 was employed. During library preparation, unique molecular identifiers were attached to individual cDNA molecules so that TCRs could be counted in a quantitative, reproducible way. Each blood RNA sample was used to sequence both TCR alpha and TCR beta chains. Under the source paper's analysis protocol: A median of approximately 100,000 TCRs per sample was observed, with a range of roughly 23,224 to 750,000. V, J and CDR3 annotation of the TCR reads was carried out using the Decombinator software suite. For the PS versus PT1 abundance plots, all samples were subsampled to the same number of TCRs (28,000). Expanded TCRs were defined as absent before sensitization and observed at least eight times at the 2-week time point. In-frame beta chains were kept once TCRdb had trimmed the public reads at Q25 with fastp and called clones with MiXCR. CDR3 protein duplicates are merged, each entry listing the most common genes and DNA. The V and J calls come from TCRdb's annotation, not from the publication. For this sample there are tens of thousands of distinct CDR3 sequences; around 10% appear just once. Around 7% of the sample goes to the ten largest clones.

Reading the label with the study, this specimen's time point is: patch test 2, 6 weeks after DPC sensitization. This specimen's treatment or condition label, interpreted: therapeutic diphenylcyclopropenone sensitization with weekly scalp DPC. Blood at each patch-test visit was drawn before the patch test was applied. Patients were eligible if aged 18 to 70, diagnosed with alopecia and judged suitable for DPC therapy, and pregnant patients were excluded. Total RNA was extracted from unfractionated whole blood collected in Tempus Blood RNA tubes. The rearrangement joined TRBV7-2 to TRBJ1-2; the D gene cannot be resolved reliably. The input for sequencing was whole blood, taken in connection with sensitization to the hapten diphenylcyclopropenone (DPC). The TCR originated in a woman aged 50 to 65 with alopecia areata. Some clones in this sample may be carry-over from other donors' samples. The CDR3: CASSLEGLGTNYGYTF. The nucleotide sequence is TGTGCCAGCAGCTTAGAAGGGCTGGGGACTAACTATGGCTACACCTTC. Where the CDR3 stops, the reference TRBV7-2 and TRBJ1-2 genes take over; the full variable domain is GAGVSQSPSNKVTEKGKDVELRCDPISGHTALYWYRQSLGQGLEFLIYFQGNSAPDKSGLPSDRFSAERTGGSVSTLTIQRTQQEDSAVYLCASSLEGLGTNYGYTFGSGTRLTVV.